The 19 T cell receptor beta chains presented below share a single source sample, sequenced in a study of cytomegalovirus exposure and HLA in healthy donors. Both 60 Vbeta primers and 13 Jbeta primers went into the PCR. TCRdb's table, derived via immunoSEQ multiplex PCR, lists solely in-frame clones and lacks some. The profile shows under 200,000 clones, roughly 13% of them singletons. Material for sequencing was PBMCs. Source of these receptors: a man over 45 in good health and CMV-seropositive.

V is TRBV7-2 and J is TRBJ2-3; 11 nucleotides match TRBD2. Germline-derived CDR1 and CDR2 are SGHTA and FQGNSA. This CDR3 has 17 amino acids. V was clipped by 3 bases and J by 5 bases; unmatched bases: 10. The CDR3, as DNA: TGTGCCAGCAGCTTTCCACTTTCCGGGACTAGCGGAGATACGCAGTATTTT. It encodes CASSFPLSGTSGDTQYF.

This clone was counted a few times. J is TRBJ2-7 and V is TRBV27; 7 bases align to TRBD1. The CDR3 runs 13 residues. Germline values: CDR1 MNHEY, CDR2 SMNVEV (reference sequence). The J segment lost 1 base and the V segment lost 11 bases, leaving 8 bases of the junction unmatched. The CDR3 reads CARPGQNSYEQYF. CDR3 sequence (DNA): TGTGCCCGCCCGGGACAGAATTCCTACGAGCAGTACTTC.

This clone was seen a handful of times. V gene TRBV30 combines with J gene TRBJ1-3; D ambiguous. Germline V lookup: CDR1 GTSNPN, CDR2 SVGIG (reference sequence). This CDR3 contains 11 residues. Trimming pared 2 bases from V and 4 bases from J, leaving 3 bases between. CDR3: CAWSSGNTIYF. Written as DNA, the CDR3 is TGTGCCTGGAGTTCAGGAAACACCATATATTTT.

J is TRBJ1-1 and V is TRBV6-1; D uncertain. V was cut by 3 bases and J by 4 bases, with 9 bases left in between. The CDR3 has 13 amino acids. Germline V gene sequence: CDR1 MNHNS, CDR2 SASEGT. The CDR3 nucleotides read TGTGCCAGCAGTGACAAAGGCGGCACTGAAGCTTTCTTT. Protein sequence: CASSDKGGTEAFF.

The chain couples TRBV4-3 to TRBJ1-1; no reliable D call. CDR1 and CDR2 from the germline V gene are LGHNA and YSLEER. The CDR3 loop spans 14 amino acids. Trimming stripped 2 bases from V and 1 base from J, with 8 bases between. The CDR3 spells CASSQLTGNTEAFF. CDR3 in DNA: TGCGCCAGCAGCCAATTGACGGGGAACACTGAAGCTTTCTTT.

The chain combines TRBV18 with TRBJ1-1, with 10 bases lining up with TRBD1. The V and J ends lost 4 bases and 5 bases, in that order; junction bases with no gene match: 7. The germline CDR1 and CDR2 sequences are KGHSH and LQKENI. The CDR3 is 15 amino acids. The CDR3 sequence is CASSLKTGGRTEAFF. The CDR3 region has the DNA TGTGCCAGCTCACTAAAGACAGGGGGCAGGACTGAAGCTTTCTTT. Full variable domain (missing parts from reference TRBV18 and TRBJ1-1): NAGVMQNPRHLVRRRGQEARLRCSPMKGHSHVYWYRQLPEEGLKFMVYLQKENIIDESGMPKERFSAEFPKEGPSILRIQQVVRGDSAAYFCASSLKTGGRTEAFFGQGTRLTVV.

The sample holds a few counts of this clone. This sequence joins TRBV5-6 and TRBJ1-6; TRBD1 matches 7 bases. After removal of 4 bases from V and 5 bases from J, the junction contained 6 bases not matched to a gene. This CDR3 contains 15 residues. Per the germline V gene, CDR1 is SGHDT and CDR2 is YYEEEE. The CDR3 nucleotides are TGTGCCAGCAGCCCACAGGGGTTCCATAATTCACCCCTCCACTTT. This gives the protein CASSPQGFHNSPLHF.

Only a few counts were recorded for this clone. This CDR3 is CAWSEAGDGYTF. CDR3 in DNA: TGTGCCTGGAGTGAGGCAGGGGATGGCTACACCTTC. V and J are TRBV30 and TRBJ1-2; possibly TRBD1 for D (6 bases). The CDR3 is 12 amino acids. Trimming removed 1 base from V and 6 bases from J, with 9 bases in between. The germline V gene encodes CDR1 GTSNPN and CDR2 SVGIG (reference sequence).

CDR3 loop: CASSTNRVEAAFF. Written as DNA, the CDR3 is TGTGCCAGCAGCACCAATCGGGTGGAGGCTGCTTTCTTT. This chain uses TRBV7-2 with TRBJ1-1, with D hard to call. Trimming removed 5 bases from V and 11 bases from J, with 18 bases in between. This CDR3 has 13 amino acids. Germline assignment: CDR1 SGHTA and CDR2 FQGNSA.

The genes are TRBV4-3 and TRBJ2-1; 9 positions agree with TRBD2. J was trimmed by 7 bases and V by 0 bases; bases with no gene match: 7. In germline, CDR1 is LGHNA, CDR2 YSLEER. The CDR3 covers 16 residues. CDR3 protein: CASSQDLTSGRNEQFF. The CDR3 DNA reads TGCGCCAGCAGCCAAGATCTTACTAGCGGGCGGAATGAGCAGTTCTTC.

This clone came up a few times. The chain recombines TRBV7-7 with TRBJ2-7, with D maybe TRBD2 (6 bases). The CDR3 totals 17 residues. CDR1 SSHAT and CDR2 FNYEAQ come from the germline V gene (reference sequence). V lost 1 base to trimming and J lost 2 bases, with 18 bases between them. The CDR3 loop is CASSLGSSGGEPYEQYV. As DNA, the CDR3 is TGTGCCAGCAGCTTAGGAAGTAGCGGCGGCGAGCCCTACGAGCAGTACGTC.

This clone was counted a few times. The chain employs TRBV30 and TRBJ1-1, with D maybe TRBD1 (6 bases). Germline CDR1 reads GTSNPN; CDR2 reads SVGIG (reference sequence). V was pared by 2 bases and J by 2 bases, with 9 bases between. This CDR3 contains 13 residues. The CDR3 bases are TGTGCCTGGAGTCGGGACACTAACACTGAAGCTTTCTTT. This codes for CAWSRDTNTEAFF.

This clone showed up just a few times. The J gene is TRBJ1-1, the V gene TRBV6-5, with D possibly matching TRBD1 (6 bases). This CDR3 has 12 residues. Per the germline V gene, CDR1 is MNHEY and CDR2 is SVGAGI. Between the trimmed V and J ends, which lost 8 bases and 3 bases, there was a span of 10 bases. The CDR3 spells CASWGRDTEAFF. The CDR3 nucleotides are TGTGCCAGCTGGGGGCGGGACACTGAAGCTTTCTTT.

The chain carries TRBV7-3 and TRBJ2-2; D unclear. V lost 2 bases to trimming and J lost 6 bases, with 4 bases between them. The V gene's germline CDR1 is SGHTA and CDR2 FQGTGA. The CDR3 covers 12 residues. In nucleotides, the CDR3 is TGTGCCAGCAGCTTACCAGCCGGGGAGCTGTTTTTT. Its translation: CASSLPAGELFF.

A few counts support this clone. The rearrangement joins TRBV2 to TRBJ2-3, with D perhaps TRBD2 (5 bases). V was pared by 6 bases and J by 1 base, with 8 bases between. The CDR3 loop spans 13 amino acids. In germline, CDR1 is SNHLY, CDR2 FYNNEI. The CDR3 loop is CASRGLRTDTQYF. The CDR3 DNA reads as TGTGCCAGCAGAGGACTCCGCACAGATACGCAGTATTTT.

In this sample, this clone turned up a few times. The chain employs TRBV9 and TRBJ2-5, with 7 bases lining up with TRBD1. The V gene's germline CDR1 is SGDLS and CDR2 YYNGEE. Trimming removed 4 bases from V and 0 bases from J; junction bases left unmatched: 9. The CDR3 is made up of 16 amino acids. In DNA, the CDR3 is TGTGCCAGCAGCCCTCAGATACAGGGGTACCAAGAGACCCAGTACTTC. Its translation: CASSPQIQGYQETQYF.

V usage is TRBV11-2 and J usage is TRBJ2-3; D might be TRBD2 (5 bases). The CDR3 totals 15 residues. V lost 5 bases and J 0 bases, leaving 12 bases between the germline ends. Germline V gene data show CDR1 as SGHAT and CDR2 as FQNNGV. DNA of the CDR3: TGTGCCAGCAGCCCCAGCGGATCTAGCACAGATACGCAGTATTTT. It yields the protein CASSPSGSSTDTQYF.

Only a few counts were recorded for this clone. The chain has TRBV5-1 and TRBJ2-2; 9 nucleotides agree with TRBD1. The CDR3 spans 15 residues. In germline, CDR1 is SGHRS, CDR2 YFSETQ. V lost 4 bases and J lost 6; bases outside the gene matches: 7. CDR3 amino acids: CASSIGTGRSGELFF. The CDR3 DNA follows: TGCGCCAGCAGCATAGGGACAGGGAGATCCGGGGAGCTGTTTTTT. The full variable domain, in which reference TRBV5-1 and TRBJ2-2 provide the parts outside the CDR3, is KAGVTQTPRYLIKTRGQQVTLSCSPISGHRSVSWYQQTPGQGLQFLFEYFSETQRNKGNFPGRFSGRQFSNSRSEMNVSTLELGDSALYLCASSIGTGRSGELFFGEGSRLTVL.

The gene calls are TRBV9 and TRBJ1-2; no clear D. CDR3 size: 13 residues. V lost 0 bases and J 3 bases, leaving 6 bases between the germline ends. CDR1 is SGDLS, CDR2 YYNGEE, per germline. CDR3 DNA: TGTGCCAGCAGCGTAGCAGACTACTATGGCTACACCTTC. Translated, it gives CASSVADYYGYTF.